Listed below are T cell receptor beta chains from one sample, sequenced in a study of spatial heterogeneity in lung cancer. TCRdb independently ran MiXCR on the 5' RACE reads; one entry per CDR3 protein. The sample holds about 1,700 distinct CDR3 sequences, under 5.5% seen once. The sample was lung tumor tissue, taken at surgery. These receptors were taken from a male donor with early-stage non-small cell lung cancer. The CDR3 runs from the conserved cysteine through the conserved F or W. A D gene is named only where the DNA matches it firmly. Clone size is shown for a subset of rows, as once, few, many or a class of expanded clone.

D gene: TRBD1
CDR3 length: 19
J gene: TRBJ1-3
clone size: medium-sized
V gene: TRBV5-1
CDR3 DNA: TGCGCCAGCAGCTCTTGGGGTACGGGACAGACGAGCTCTGGAAACACCATATATTTT
CDR3 protein: CASSSWGTGQTSSGNTIYF

D gene: NA
CDR3 length: 15
J gene: TRBJ1-3
clone size: large
V gene: TRBV7-2
CDR3 DNA: TGTGCCAGCAGCTTAGGGTTAGGCTCTGGAAACACCATATATTTT
CDR3 protein: CASSLGLGSGNTIYF

D gene: NA
CDR3 length: 17
J gene: TRBJ2-4
clone size: medium-sized
V gene: TRBV6-2/TRBV6-3
CDR3 DNA: TGTGCCAGCAGCGCAGTTCTTGGGCACCTAGCCAAAAACATTCAGTACTTC
CDR3 protein: CASSAVLGHLAKNIQYF

D gene: NA
CDR3 length: 12
J gene: TRBJ1-5
clone size: NA
V gene: TRBV11-1
CDR3 DNA: TGTGCCAGCAGCTTAGACAACCAGCCCCAGCATTTT
CDR3 protein: CASSLDNQPQHF

D gene: NA
CDR3 length: 14
J gene: TRBJ2-5
clone size: medium-sized
V gene: TRBV5-4
CDR3 DNA: TGTGCCAGCACCACCTCGGACGGGCGCGAGACCCAGTACTTC
CDR3 protein: CASTTSDGRETQYF

D gene: TRBD1
CDR3 length: 14
J gene: TRBJ2-7
clone size: medium-sized
V gene: TRBV6-5
CDR3 DNA: TGTGCCAGCACCCGGACAGGGGGCCTTTACGAGCAGTACTTC
CDR3 protein: CASTRTGGLYEQYF

D gene: NA
CDR3 length: 13
J gene: TRBJ2-1
clone size: medium-sized
V gene: TRBV11-3
CDR3 DNA: TGTGCCAGCAGCCCCGGACAGTACAATGAGCAGTTCTTC
CDR3 protein: CASSPGQYNEQFF

D gene: NA
CDR3 length: 14
J gene: TRBJ2-2
clone size: medium-sized
V gene: TRBV5-1
CDR3 DNA: TGCGCCAGCAGTCGACAGCCGGACACCGGGGAGCTGTTTTTT
CDR3 protein: CASSRQPDTGELFF

D gene: TRBD1
CDR3 length: 14
J gene: TRBJ2-1
clone size: medium-sized
V gene: TRBV3-1
CDR3 DNA: TGTGCCAGCAGCCAAGCCGACAGGGAGAATGAGCAGTTCTTC
CDR3 protein: CASSQADRENEQFF

D gene: TRBD2
CDR3 length: 13
J gene: TRBJ2-5
clone size: medium-sized
V gene: TRBV5-4
CDR3 DNA: TGTGCCAGCAACCTGGGAGGGAAAGAGACCCAGTACTTC
CDR3 protein: CASNLGGKETQYF

D gene: TRBD1
CDR3 length: 15
J gene: TRBJ2-5
clone size: many
V gene: TRBV5-1
CDR3 DNA: TGCGCCAGCAGCCCCGACAGGGTGGGGCAAGAGACCCAGTACTTC
CDR3 protein: CASSPDRVGQETQYF

D gene: NA
CDR3 length: 14
J gene: TRBJ2-3
clone size: NA
V gene: TRBV10-3
CDR3 DNA: TGTGCCATCAGTGAGGGCGGGGGCACAGATACGCAGTATTTT
CDR3 protein: CAISEGGGTDTQYF

D gene: NA
CDR3 length: 11
J gene: TRBJ2-7
clone size: few
V gene: TRBV10-2
CDR3 DNA: TGCGCCAGCAAGTTCAACTACGAGCAGTACTTC
CDR3 protein: CASKFNYEQYF

D gene: NA
CDR3 length: 14
J gene: TRBJ2-5
clone size: medium-sized
V gene: TRBV5-6
CDR3 DNA: TGTGCCAGCAGCTTCTCCGGGACCCCAGGGACCCAGTACTTC
CDR3 protein: CASSFSGTPGTQYF

D gene: TRBD1
CDR3 length: 16
J gene: TRBJ1-2
clone size: medium-sized
V gene: TRBV5-1
CDR3 DNA: TGCGCCAGCAGCTTGGGACAGGGTTGGGGAATCGGTGGCTACACCTTC
CDR3 protein: CASSLGQGWGIGGYTF

D gene: TRBD1
CDR3 length: 18
J gene: TRBJ1-6
clone size: medium-sized
V gene: TRBV5-1
CDR3 DNA: TGCGCCAGCAGTTACTCAGGGGGCGCGACTCAGGCAGGCTCACCCCTCCACTTT
CDR3 protein: CASSYSGGATQAGSPLHF

D gene: TRBD1
CDR3 length: 13
J gene: TRBJ1-2
clone size: many
V gene: TRBV20-1
CDR3 DNA: TGCAGTGCTAGCCTCGGGACAGCCTATGGCTACACCTTC
CDR3 protein: CSASLGTAYGYTF

D gene: TRBD1
CDR3 length: 14
J gene: TRBJ2-7
clone size: medium-sized
V gene: TRBV20-1
CDR3 DNA: TGCAGTGCTGTACGACAGGGCCTCTCCTACGAGCAGTACTTC
CDR3 protein: CSAVRQGLSYEQYF

D gene: NA
CDR3 length: 12
J gene: TRBJ2-1
clone size: once
V gene: TRBV11-2
CDR3 DNA: TGTGCCAGCAGCTTGTTCGGGGATGAGCAGTTCTTC
CDR3 protein: CASSLFGDEQFF

D gene: NA
CDR3 length: 13
J gene: TRBJ2-1
clone size: few
V gene: TRBV7-7
CDR3 DNA: TGTGCTAGCAGCTTAGGCTGGCAGCTGGAGCAGTTCTTC
CDR3 protein: CASSLGWQLEQFF

D gene: NA
CDR3 length: 16
J gene: TRBJ1-2
clone size: hyperexpanded
V gene: TRBV7-8
CDR3 DNA: TGTGCCAGCAGCTTAAACCTCCAAGGGGGTTTGGGTGGCTACACCTTC
CDR3 protein: CASSLNLQGGLGGYTF

D gene: NA
CDR3 length: 15
J gene: TRBJ2-1
clone size: large
V gene: TRBV5-1
CDR3 DNA: TGCGCCAGCAGCTTGATAAGGTCGGGGGCCAATGAGCAGTTCTTC
CDR3 protein: CASSLIRSGANEQFF

D gene: NA
CDR3 length: 12
J gene: TRBJ2-3
clone size: medium-sized
V gene: TRBV24-1
CDR3 DNA: TGTGCCACCAGTTGGGGGGAGCATACGCAGTATTTT
CDR3 protein: CATSWGEHTQYF

D gene: NA
CDR3 length: 14
J gene: TRBJ1-1
clone size: medium-sized
V gene: TRBV5-1
CDR3 DNA: TGCGCCAGCAGCTTGGCCGGCAGAGACACTGAAGCTTTCTTT
CDR3 protein: CASSLAGRDTEAFF

D gene: TRBD1
CDR3 length: 11
J gene: TRBJ2-7
clone size: medium-sized
V gene: TRBV20-1
CDR3 DNA: TGCAGTGCCGACAGGGCCTACGAGCAGTACTTC
CDR3 protein: CSADRAYEQYF

D gene: TRBD1
CDR3 length: 17
J gene: TRBJ2-7
clone size: medium-sized
V gene: TRBV6-6
CDR3 DNA: TGTGCCAGCAGTACTGGGGACAGGGGGCGGAGATCCTACGAGCAGTACTTC
CDR3 protein: CASSTGDRGRRSYEQYF

D gene: NA
CDR3 length: 12
J gene: TRBJ2-7
clone size: medium-sized
V gene: TRBV18
CDR3 DNA: TGTGCCAGCTCACTGGATTCCTACGAGCAGTACTTC
CDR3 protein: CASSLDSYEQYF

D gene: NA
CDR3 length: 12
J gene: TRBJ1-4
clone size: medium-sized
V gene: TRBV18
CDR3 DNA: TGTGCCAGCTCGACGGCTAATGAAAAACTGTTTTTT
CDR3 protein: CASSTANEKLFF

D gene: NA
CDR3 length: 16
J gene: TRBJ1-2
clone size: few
V gene: TRBV10-3
CDR3 DNA: TGTGCCATCAGTTCGGGAGCGGGTGGGACTAACTATGGCTACACCTTC
CDR3 protein: CAISSGAGGTNYGYTF

D gene: TRBD1
CDR3 length: 15
J gene: TRBJ1-1
clone size: few
V gene: TRBV5-1
CDR3 DNA: TGCGCCAGCAGCTGGGGCGGGACAGCGGACACTGAAGCTTTCTTT
CDR3 protein: CASSWGGTADTEAFF

D gene: NA
CDR3 length: 13
J gene: TRBJ1-5
clone size: medium-sized
V gene: TRBV7-2
CDR3 DNA: TGTGCCAGCAGCTCCTCACGCGATCAGCCCCAGCATTTT
CDR3 protein: CASSSSRDQPQHF

D gene: TRBD1
CDR3 length: 13
J gene: TRBJ2-7
clone size: large
V gene: TRBV5-6
CDR3 DNA: TGTGCCAGCATAAGGACAGGAACCTACGAGCAGTACTTC
CDR3 protein: CASIRTGTYEQYF

D gene: NA
CDR3 length: 15
J gene: TRBJ2-6
clone size: few
V gene: TRBV12-3/TRBV12-4
CDR3 DNA: TGTGCCAGCAGTTTTCTAACCTCTGGGGCCAACGTCCTGACTTTC
CDR3 protein: CASSFLTSGANVLTF

D gene: NA
CDR3 length: 15
J gene: TRBJ2-2
clone size: medium-sized
V gene: TRBV19
CDR3 DNA: TGTGCCAGTAGTATGATTCCCCAGGGAGGAGGGGAGCTGTTTTTT
CDR3 protein: CASSMIPQGGGELFF

D gene: NA
CDR3 length: 13
J gene: TRBJ2-1
clone size: NA
V gene: TRBV7-3
CDR3 DNA: TGTGCCAGCAGCACCGTCCAGATAGATGAACAGTTCTTC
CDR3 protein: CASSTVQIDEQFF

D gene: TRBD1
CDR3 length: 14
J gene: TRBJ2-7
clone size: few
V gene: TRBV9
CDR3 DNA: TGTGCCAGCAGTCCCAGGGGGAACTCCTACGAGCAGTACTTC
CDR3 protein: CASSPRGNSYEQYF

D gene: NA
CDR3 length: 11
J gene: TRBJ2-7
clone size: medium-sized
V gene: TRBV28
CDR3 DNA: TGTGCCAGCAGTGACAACTACGAGCAGTACTTC
CDR3 protein: CASSDNYEQYF

D gene: TRBD2
CDR3 length: 16
J gene: TRBJ2-1
clone size: NA
V gene: TRBV12-3/TRBV12-4
CDR3 DNA: TGTGCCAGCAGTTCCGCTAGCGGGGTTTCCTACAATGAGCAGTTCTTC
CDR3 protein: CASSSASGVSYNEQFF

D gene: NA
CDR3 length: 15
J gene: TRBJ1-5
clone size: NA
V gene: TRBV6-5
CDR3 DNA: TGTGCCAGCAGACAGTTCCCACAGCCGTATCAGCCCCAGCATTTT
CDR3 protein: CASRQFPQPYQPQHF

D gene: NA
CDR3 length: 10
J gene: TRBJ1-1
clone size: many
V gene: TRBV2
CDR3 DNA: TGTGCCAGCAGTAACACTGAAGCTTTCTTT
CDR3 protein: CASSNTEAFF

D gene: NA
CDR3 length: 12
J gene: TRBJ2-1
clone size: medium-sized
V gene: TRBV10-2
CDR3 DNA: TGCGCCAGCTCAGAGGCTAACAATGAGCAGTTCTTC
CDR3 protein: CASSEANNEQFF

D gene: NA
CDR3 length: 14
J gene: TRBJ2-5
clone size: medium-sized
V gene: TRBV28
CDR3 DNA: TGTGCCAGCAGTCCATACACCAGCCAAGAGACCCAGTACTTC
CDR3 protein: CASSPYTSQETQYF

D gene: NA
CDR3 length: 13
J gene: TRBJ2-7
clone size: medium-sized
V gene: TRBV3-1
CDR3 DNA: TGTGCCAGCAGCCAGCACCACAGGAATCAGCAGTACTTC
CDR3 protein: CASSQHHRNQQYF

D gene: TRBD1
CDR3 length: 17
J gene: TRBJ2-7
clone size: NA
V gene: TRBV11-2
CDR3 DNA: TGTGCCAGCAGCTTAGATCGGGGACAGCCTCACTTCTACGAGCAGTACTTC
CDR3 protein: CASSLDRGQPHFYEQYF

D gene: NA
CDR3 length: 13
J gene: TRBJ2-1
clone size: medium-sized
V gene: TRBV28
CDR3 DNA: TGTGCCAGCAGCCAACTCGTCCTAAGGGAGCAGTTCTTC
CDR3 protein: CASSQLVLREQFF

D gene: NA
CDR3 length: 12
J gene: TRBJ2-1
clone size: few
V gene: TRBV7-9
CDR3 DNA: TGTGCCACCAGGGGTGCCCGGAATGAGCAGTTCTTC
CDR3 protein: CATRGARNEQFF

D gene: NA
CDR3 length: 12
J gene: TRBJ2-2
clone size: medium-sized
V gene: TRBV7-9
CDR3 DNA: TGTGCCAGCATCCACGGGAGCGGGGAGCTGTTTTTT
CDR3 protein: CASIHGSGELFF

D gene: TRBD1
CDR3 length: 14
J gene: TRBJ2-1
clone size: medium-sized
V gene: TRBV10-3
CDR3 DNA: TGTGCCACCGGGACAGGGGGCACCTACAATGAGCAGTTCTTC
CDR3 protein: CATGTGGTYNEQFF

D gene: TRBD2
CDR3 length: 11
J gene: TRBJ2-1
clone size: many
V gene: TRBV6-2/TRBV6-3
CDR3 DNA: TGTGCCAGCCGACGGGAGGGTGAGCAGTTCTTC
CDR3 protein: CASRREGEQFF

D gene: TRBD1
CDR3 length: 15
J gene: TRBJ2-7
clone size: medium-sized
V gene: TRBV15
CDR3 DNA: TGTGCCACCAGCAGGGGGACAGGGTATTCCTACGAGCAGTACTTC
CDR3 protein: CATSRGTGYSYEQYF

D gene: NA
CDR3 length: 13
J gene: TRBJ1-1
clone size: few
V gene: TRBV11-3
CDR3 DNA: TGTGCCAGCAGCTTAGCTCCGGGGACTGAAGCTTTCTTT
CDR3 protein: CASSLAPGTEAFF

D gene: NA
CDR3 length: 14
J gene: TRBJ2-3
clone size: medium-sized
V gene: TRBV28
CDR3 DNA: TGTGCCAGCAGTTTTAACCCCAGCACAGATACGCAGTATTTT
CDR3 protein: CASSFNPSTDTQYF

D gene: TRBD1
CDR3 length: 17
J gene: TRBJ2-5
clone size: large
V gene: TRBV12-3/TRBV12-4
CDR3 DNA: TGTGCCAGCAGTTTAGGTTACAGGGGGCCCGAGGAAGAGACCCAGTACTTC
CDR3 protein: CASSLGYRGPEEETQYF

D gene: NA
CDR3 length: 13
J gene: TRBJ2-1
clone size: medium-sized
V gene: TRBV5-1
CDR3 DNA: TGCGCCAGCGCCGGGGAGACGGGGGATGAGCAGTTCTTC
CDR3 protein: CASAGETGDEQFF

D gene: NA
CDR3 length: 15
J gene: TRBJ2-7
clone size: many
V gene: TRBV27
CDR3 DNA: TGTGCCAGCAGTTTTAAAGCAGGGAGGTCCTACGAGCAGTACTTC
CDR3 protein: CASSFKAGRSYEQYF

D gene: TRBD1
CDR3 length: 15
J gene: TRBJ2-7
clone size: medium-sized
V gene: TRBV5-4
CDR3 DNA: TGTGCCAGCAGCCATGCCGGGACAGCGACCTACGAGCAGTACTTC
CDR3 protein: CASSHAGTATYEQYF

D gene: NA
CDR3 length: 19
J gene: TRBJ2-1
clone size: medium-sized
V gene: TRBV20-1
CDR3 DNA: TGCAGTGCTAGAGACAGGGGCGGGGGAGAATCATTCTCCTACAATGAGCAGTTCTTC
CDR3 protein: CSARDRGGGESFSYNEQFF

D gene: NA
CDR3 length: 11
J gene: TRBJ2-2
clone size: large
V gene: TRBV11-3
CDR3 DNA: TGTGCCAGCAGCTTTCCCGGGGAGCTGTTTTTT
CDR3 protein: CASSFPGELFF

D gene: NA
CDR3 length: 14
J gene: TRBJ2-3
clone size: NA
V gene: TRBV4-2
CDR3 DNA: TGTGCCAGCAGCCAGGGCGACAGCGCAGATACGCAGTATTTT
CDR3 protein: CASSQGDSADTQYF